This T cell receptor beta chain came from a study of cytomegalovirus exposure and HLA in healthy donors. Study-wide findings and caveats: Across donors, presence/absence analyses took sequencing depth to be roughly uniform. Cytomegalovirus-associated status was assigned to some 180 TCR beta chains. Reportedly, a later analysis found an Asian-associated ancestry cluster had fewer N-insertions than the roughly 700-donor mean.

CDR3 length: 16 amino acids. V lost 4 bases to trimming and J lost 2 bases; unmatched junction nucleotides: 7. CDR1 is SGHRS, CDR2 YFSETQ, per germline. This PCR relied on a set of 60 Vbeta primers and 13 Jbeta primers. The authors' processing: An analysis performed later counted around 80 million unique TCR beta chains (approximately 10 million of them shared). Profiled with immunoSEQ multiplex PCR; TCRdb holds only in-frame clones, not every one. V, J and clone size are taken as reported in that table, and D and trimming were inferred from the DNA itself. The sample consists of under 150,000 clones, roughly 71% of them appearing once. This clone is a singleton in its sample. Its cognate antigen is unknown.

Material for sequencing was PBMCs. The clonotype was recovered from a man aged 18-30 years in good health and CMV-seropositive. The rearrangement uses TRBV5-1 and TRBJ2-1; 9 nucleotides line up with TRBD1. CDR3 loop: CASSRTGDYAYNEQFF. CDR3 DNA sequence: TGCGCCAGCAGCCGGACAGGGGATTATGCCTACAATGAGCAGTTCTTC.